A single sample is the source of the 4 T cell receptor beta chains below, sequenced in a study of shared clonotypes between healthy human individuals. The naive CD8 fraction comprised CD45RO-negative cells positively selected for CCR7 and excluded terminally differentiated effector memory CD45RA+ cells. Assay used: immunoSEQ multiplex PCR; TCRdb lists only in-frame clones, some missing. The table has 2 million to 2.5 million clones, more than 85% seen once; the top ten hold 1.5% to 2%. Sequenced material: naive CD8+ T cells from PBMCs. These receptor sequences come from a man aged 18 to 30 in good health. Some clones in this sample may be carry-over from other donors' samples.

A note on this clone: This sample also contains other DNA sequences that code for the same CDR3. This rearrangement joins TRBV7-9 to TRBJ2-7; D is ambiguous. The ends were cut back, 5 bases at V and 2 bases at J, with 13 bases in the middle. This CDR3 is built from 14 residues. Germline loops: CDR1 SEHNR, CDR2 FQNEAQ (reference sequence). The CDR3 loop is CASSLAGTTYEQYF. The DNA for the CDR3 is TGTGCCAGCAGCCTGGCTGGCACCACCTACGAGCAGTACTTC.

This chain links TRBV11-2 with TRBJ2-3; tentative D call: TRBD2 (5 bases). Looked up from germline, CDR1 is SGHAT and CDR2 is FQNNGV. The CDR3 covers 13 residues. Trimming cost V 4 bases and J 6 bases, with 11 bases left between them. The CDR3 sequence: CASSSFSSDTQYF. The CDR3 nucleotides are TGTGCCAGCAGCTCCTTTTCTAGCGATACGCAGTATTTT.

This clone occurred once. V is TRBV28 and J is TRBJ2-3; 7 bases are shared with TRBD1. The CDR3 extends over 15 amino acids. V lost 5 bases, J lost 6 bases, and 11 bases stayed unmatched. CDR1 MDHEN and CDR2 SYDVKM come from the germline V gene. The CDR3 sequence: CASSPTGISMDTQYF. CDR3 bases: TGTGCCAGCAGTCCGACAGGGATTAGTATGGATACGCAGTATTTT.

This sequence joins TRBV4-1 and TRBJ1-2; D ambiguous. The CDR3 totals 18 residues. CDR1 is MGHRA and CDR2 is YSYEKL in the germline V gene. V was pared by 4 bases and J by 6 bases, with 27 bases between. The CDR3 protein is CASSPPPHDLDTENGYTF. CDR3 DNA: TGCGCCAGCAGCCCGCCTCCTCATGATCTGGATACTGAAAATGGCTACACCTTC.